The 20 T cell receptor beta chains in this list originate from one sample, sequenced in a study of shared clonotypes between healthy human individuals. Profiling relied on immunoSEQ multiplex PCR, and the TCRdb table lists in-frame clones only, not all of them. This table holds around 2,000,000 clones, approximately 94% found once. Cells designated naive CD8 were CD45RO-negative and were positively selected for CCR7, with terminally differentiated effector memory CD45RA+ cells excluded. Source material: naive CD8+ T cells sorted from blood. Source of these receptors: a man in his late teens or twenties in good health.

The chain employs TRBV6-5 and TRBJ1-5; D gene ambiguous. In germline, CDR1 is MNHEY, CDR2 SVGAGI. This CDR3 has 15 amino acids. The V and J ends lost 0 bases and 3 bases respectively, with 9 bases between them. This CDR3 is CASSYSPDFNQPQHF. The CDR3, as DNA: TGTGCCAGCAGTTACTCTCCGGATTTCAATCAGCCCCAGCATTTT.

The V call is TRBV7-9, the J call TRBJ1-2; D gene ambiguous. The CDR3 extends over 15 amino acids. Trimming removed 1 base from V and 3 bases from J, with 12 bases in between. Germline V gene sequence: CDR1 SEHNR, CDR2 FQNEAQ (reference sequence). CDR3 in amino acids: CASSLGPYSDYGYTF. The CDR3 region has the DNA TGTGCCAGCAGCTTAGGCCCTTACAGCGACTATGGCTACACCTTC. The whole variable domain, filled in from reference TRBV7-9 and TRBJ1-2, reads DTGVSQNPRHKITKRGQNVTFRCDPISEHNRLYWYRQTLGQGPEFLTYFQNEAQLEKSRLLSDRFSAERPKGSFSTLEIQRTEQGDSAMYLCASSLGPYSDYGYTFGSGTRLTVV.

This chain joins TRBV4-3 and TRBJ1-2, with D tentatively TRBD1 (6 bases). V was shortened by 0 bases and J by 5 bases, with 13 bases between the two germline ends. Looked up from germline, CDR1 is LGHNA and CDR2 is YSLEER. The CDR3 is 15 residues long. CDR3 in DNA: TGCGCCAGCAGCCAAGATGTGGGGGGCGCATATGGCTACACCTTC. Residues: CASSQDVGGAYGYTF.

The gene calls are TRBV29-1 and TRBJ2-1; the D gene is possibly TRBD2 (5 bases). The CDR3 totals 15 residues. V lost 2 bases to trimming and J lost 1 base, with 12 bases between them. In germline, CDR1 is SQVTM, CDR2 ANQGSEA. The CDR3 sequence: CSVELARRSYNEQFF. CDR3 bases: TGCAGCGTTGAACTCGCGAGGAGGTCCTACAATGAGCAGTTCTTC.

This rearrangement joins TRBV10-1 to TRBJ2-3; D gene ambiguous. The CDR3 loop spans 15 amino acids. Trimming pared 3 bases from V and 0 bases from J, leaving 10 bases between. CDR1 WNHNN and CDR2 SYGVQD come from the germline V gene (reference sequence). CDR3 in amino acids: CASSEGWGSTDTQYF. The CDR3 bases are TGCGCCAGCAGTGAAGGCTGGGGTAGCACAGATACGCAGTATTTT.

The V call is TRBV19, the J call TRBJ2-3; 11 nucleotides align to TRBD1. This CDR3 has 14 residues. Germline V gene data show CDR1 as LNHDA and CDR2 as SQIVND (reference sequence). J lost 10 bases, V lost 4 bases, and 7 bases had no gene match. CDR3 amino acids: CASSNRDRGNPQYF. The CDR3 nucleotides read TGTGCCAGTAGTAACCGGGACAGGGGGAATCCGCAGTATTTT.

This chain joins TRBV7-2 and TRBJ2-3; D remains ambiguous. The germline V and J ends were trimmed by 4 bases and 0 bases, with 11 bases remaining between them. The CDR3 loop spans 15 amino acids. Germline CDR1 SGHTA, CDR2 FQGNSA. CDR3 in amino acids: CASSSKGTSTDTQYF. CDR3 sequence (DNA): TGTGCCAGCAGCTCCAAGGGTACTAGCACAGATACGCAGTATTTT.

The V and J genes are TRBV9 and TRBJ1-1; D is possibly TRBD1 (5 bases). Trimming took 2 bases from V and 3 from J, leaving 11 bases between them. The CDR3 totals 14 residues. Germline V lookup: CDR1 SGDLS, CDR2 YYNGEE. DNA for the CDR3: TGTGCCAGCAGCGTGGGGCCGGTGGACACTGAAGCTTTCTTT. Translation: CASSVGPVDTEAFF.

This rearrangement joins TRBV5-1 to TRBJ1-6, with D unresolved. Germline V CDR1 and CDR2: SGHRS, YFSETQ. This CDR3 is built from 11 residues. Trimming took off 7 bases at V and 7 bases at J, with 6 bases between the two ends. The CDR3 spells CASRPNSPLHF. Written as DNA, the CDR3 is TGCGCCAGCCGGCCCAATTCACCCCTCCACTTT.

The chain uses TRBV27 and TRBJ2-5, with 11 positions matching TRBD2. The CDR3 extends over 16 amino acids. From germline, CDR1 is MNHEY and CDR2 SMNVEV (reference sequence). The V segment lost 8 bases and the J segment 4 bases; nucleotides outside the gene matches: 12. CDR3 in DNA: TGTGCCAGCTCAACCGGGACTAGCGGAGAGCGAGAGACCCAGTACTTC. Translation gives CASSTGTSGERETQYF.

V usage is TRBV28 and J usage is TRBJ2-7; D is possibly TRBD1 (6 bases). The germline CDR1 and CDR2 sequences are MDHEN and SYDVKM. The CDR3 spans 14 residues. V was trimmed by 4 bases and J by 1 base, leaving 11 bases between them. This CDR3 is CASSSPGQSYEQYF. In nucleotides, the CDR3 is TGTGCCAGCAGTTCCCCCGGACAGTCCTACGAGCAGTACTTC.

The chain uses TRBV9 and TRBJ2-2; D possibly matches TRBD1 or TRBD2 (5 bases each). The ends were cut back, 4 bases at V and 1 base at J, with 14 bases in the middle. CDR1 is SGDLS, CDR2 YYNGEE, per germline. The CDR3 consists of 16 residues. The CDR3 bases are TGTGCCAGCAGCACTTCCGTTGGGGGGAACACCGGGGAGCTGTTTTTT. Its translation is CASSTSVGGNTGELFF.

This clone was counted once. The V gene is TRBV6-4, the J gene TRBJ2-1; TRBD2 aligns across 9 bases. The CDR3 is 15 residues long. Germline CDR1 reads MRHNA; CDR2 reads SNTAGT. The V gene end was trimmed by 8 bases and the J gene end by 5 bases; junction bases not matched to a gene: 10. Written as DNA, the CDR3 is TGTGCCAGCTCCATGACTAGCGGAACCAACAATGAGCAGTTCTTC. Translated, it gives CASSMTSGTNNEQFF.

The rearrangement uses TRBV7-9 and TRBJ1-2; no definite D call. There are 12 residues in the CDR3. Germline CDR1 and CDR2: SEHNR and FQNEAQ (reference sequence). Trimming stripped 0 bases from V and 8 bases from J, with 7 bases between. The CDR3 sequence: CASSLADLGYTF. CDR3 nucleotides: TGTGCCAGCAGCTTAGCTGATTTGGGCTACACCTTC. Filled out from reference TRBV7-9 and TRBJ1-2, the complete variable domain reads DTGVSQNPRHKITKRGQNVTFRCDPISEHNRLYWYRQTLGQGPEFLTYFQNEAQLEKSRLLSDRFSAERPKGSFSTLEIQRTEQGDSAMYLCASSLADLGYTFGSGTRLTVV.

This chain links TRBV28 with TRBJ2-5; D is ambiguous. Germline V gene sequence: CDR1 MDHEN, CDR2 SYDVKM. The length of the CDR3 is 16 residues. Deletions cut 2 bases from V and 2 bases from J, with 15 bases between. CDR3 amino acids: CASSLTRGLLQETQYF. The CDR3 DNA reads TGTGCCAGCAGTTTAACGAGAGGATTATTACAAGAGACCCAGTACTTC.

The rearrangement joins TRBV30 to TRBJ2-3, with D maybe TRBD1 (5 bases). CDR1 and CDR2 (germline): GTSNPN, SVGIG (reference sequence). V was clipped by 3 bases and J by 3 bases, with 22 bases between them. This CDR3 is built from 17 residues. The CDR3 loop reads CAWSPLKGRRVTDTQYF. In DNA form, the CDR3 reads TGTGCCTGGAGCCCCTTGAAGGGGCGGAGAGTTACAGATACGCAGTATTTT. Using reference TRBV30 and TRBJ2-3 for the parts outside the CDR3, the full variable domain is SQTIHQWPATLVQPVGSPLSLECTVEGTSNPNLYWYRQAAGRGLQLLFYSVGIGQISSEVPQNLSASRPQDRQFILSSKKLLLSDSGFYLCAWSPLKGRRVTDTQYFGPGTRLTVL.

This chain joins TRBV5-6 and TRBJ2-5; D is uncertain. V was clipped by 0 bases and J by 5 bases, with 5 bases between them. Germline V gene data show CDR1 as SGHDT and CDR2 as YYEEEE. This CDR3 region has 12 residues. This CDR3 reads CASSLASETQYF. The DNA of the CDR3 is TGTGCCAGCAGCTTGGCGTCGGAGACCCAGTACTTC.

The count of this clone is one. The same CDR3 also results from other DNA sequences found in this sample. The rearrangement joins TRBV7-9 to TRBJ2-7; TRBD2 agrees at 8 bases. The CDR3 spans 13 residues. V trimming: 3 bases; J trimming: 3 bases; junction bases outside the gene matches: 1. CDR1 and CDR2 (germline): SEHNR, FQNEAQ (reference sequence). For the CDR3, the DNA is TGTGCCAGCAGCTTGGCGGGAGGCTACGAGCAGTACTTC. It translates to CASSLAGGYEQYF.

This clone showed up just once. This chain's CDR3 is CASSQDGVRQIFYEQYF. The CDR3 DNA sequence: TGCGCCAGCAGCCAAGATGGCGTGAGACAGATTTTCTACGAGCAGTACTTC. This rearrangement joins TRBV4-1 to TRBJ2-7; weak D call: TRBD1 (5 bases). Trimming left V 0 bases short and J 3 bases short, with 18 bases between. The germline CDR1 and CDR2 sequences are MGHRA and YSYEKL. The CDR3 sequence is 17 residues long.

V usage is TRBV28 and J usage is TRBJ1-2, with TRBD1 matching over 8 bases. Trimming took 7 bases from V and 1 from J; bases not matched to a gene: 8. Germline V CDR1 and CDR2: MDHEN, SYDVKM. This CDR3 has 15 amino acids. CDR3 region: CASIGTGGFNYGYTF. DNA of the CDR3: TGTGCCAGCATCGGTACAGGGGGATTTAACTATGGCTACACCTTC.